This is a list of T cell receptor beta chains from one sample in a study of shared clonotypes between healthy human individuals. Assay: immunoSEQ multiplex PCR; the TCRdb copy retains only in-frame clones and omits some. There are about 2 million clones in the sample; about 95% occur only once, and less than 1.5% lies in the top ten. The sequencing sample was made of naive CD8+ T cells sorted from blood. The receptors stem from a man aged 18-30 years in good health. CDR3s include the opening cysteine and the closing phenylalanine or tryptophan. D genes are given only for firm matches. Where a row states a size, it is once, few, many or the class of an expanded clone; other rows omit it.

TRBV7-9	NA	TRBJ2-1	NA	TGTGCCAGCAGCCCTTCTAATGAGCAGTTCTTC	CASSPSNEQFF
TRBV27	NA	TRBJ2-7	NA	TGTGCCAGCACCCCAGGACCGTCCTACGAGCAGTACTTC	CASTPGPSYEQYF
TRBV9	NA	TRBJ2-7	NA	TGTGCCAGCAGCGTAGTTCCCGCGGAGGTATACGAGCAGTACTTC	CASSVVPAEVYEQYF
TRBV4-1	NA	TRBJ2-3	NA	TGCGCCAGCAGCTACCGGCCCGGAGATACGCAGTATTTT	CASSYRPGDTQYF
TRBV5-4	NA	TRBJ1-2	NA	TGTGCCAGCAGCCCTGGACAGCTAAATGGCTACACCTTC	CASSPGQLNGYTF
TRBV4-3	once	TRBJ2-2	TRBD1	TGCGCCAGCAGCCAGGGACAGTGGGTCGGGGAGCTGTTTTTT	CASSQGQWVGELFF
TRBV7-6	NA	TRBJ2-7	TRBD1	TGTGCCAGCAGCTTATCGGTGACAGGGGACCTCGAGCAGTACTTC	CASSLSVTGDLEQYF
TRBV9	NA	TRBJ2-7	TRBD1	TGTGCCAGCAGCGAGGGACAGGCTAACTCCTACGAGCAGTACTTC	CASSEGQANSYEQYF
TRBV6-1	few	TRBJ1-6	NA	TGTGCCAGCAGTGAAGCTTGGGGCGCATATAATTCACCCCTCCACTTT	CASSEAWGAYNSPLHF
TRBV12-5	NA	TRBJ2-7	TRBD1	TGTGCTAGTGGTTTGCCCAAGGGACAGGGGGCGAACCACGAGCAGTACTTC	CASGLPKGQGANHEQYF
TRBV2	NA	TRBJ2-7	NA	TGTGCCAGCAGTGTGGGGGACGAGCAGTACTTC	CASSVGDEQYF
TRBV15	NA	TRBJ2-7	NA	TGTGCCACCAGCAGAGATCTCGGGACGGCCTACGAGCAGTACTTC	CATSRDLGTAYEQYF
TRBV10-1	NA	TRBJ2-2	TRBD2	TGCGCCAGCAGTCCTAGCGGGGGGGCCCACACCGGGGAGCTGTTTTTT	CASSPSGGAHTGELFF
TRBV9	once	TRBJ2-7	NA	TGTGCCAGCAATCCCTCAGGGTCGGCAGACGAGCAGTACTTC	CASNPSGSADEQYF
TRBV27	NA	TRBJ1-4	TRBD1	TGTGCCAGCAGTCTGCTGGGACAGGGAGAAAAACTGTTTTTT	CASSLLGQGEKLFF
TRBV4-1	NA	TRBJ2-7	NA	TGCGCCAGCAGCCAAGATCGCGAGACCTACGAGCAGTACTTC	CASSQDRETYEQYF
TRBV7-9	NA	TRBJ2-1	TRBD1	TGTGCCAGCAGCTCGCCCGTGGACAGGGCGTACAATGAGCAGTTCTTC	CASSSPVDRAYNEQFF
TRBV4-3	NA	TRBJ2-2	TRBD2	TGCGCCAGCAGCCAAGAATGGCTAGCGGTCCCCTTAGGGGAGTATACCGGGGAGCTGTTTTTT	CASSQEWLAVPLGEYTGELFF
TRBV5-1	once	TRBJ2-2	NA	TGCGCCAGCAGCCAACCCGGGACAAGAAACACCGGGGAGCTGTTTTTT	CASSQPGTRNTGELFF
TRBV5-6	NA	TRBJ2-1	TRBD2	TGTGCCAGCAGCCTCGTGACTAGCGGGAGGGCCTACAATGAGCAGTTCTTC	CASSLVTSGRAYNEQFF
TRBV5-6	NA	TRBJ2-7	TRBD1	TGTGCCAGCAGCTCAGGACAGGGCCTCTACGAGCAGTACTTC	CASSSGQGLYEQYF
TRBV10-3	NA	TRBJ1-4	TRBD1	TGTGCCATCAGTGAGGACAGGGGGCCGAGCAAACTGTTTTTT	CAISEDRGPSKLFF